A selection of T cell receptor beta chains follows, all from one sample in a study of blood T cell repertoires in COVID-19. Repertoires were generated with immunoSEQ multiplex PCR, while TCRdb's copy carries only in-frame clones and drops some. The sample lists 160,000 or so clones, roughly 82% occurring once. Source material: peripheral blood. The receptors originated from a woman in her 70s with acute or convalescent COVID-19. CDR3s include the opening cysteine and the closing phenylalanine or tryptophan. A D gene is named only where the DNA matches it firmly. Expanded clones are given a class, and other clones once, few, many or no size at all.

abundance	d_gene	v_gene	j_gene	len	CDR3nt	CDR3aa
.	.	TRBV27	TRBJ2-7	11	TGTGCCAGCAGCGGAGTTCGGGGGCAGTACTTC	CASSGVRGQYF
many	TRBD1	TRBV5-1	TRBJ1-4	15	TGCGCCAGCAGGGCCACAGGGGCAACTAATGAAAAACTGTTTTTT	CASRATGATNEKLFF
.	.	TRBV21-1	TRBJ2-3	18	TGTGCCAGCAGCAAAGACCCCGTTGGACAGGGGGACACAGATACGCAGTATTTT	CASSKDPVGQGDTDTQYF
.	TRBD1	TRBV11-1	TRBJ1-1	15	TGTGCCAGCAGTTCTCGGGACAGATTAAACACTGAAGCTTTCTTT	CASSSRDRLNTEAFF
.	.	TRBV6-5	TRBJ2-3	12	TGTGCCAGCTCAGGGTCCACAGATACGCAGTATTTT	CASSGSTDTQYF
.	.	TRBV28	TRBJ2-2	14	TGTGCCAGCAGTTTGGGACAGAACACCGGGGAGCTGTTTTTT	CASSLGQNTGELFF
.	.	TRBV5-4	TRBJ1-6	15	TGTGCCAGCAGCTTGGGGCAGTCACATAATTCACCCCTCCACTTT	CASSLGQSHNSPLHF
.	TRBD1	TRBV7-9	TRBJ1-6	17	TGTGCCAGCAGCCCCCCGGACAGGTTTACCGATAATTCACCCCTCCACTTT	CASSPPDRFTDNSPLHF
few	.	TRBV15	TRBJ1-1	12	TGTGCCACCAGCAGACTGGACTCTGAAGCTTTCTTT	CATSRLDSEAFF
.	.	TRBV28	TRBJ1-2	14	TGTGCCAGCAGGCCTGGGGAGGGGGGCTATGGCTACACCTTC	CASRPGEGGYGYTF
.	.	TRBV24-1	TRBJ2-7	12	TGTGCCACCAGTGATCCAATCGGTGAGCAGTACTTC	CATSDPIGEQYF
once	.	TRBV3-1/TRBV3-2	TRBJ2-7	15	TGTGCCAGCAGCCCCCAAACCAGGGGCTCCTACGAGCAGTACTTC	CASSPQTRGSYEQYF
.	TRBD1	TRBV19	TRBJ2-2	14	TGTGCCAGTAGTTACAGGGGAGTGGCCGGGGAGCTGTTTTTT	CASSYRGVAGELFF
.	.	TRBV10-3	TRBJ1-1	15	TGTGCCATCAGTGAGTCTGACAGTGCGCACACTGAAGCTTTCTTT	CAISESDSAHTEAFF
.	TRBD1	TRBV6-1	TRBJ1-5	15	TGTGCCAGCAGTGAATCAGGGGGCGGCAATCAGCCCCAGCATTTT	CASSESGGGNQPQHF
.	.	TRBV5-6	TRBJ1-2	14	TGTGCCAGCAGCTTTTTCGGGGTTAACTATGGCTACACCTTC	CASSFFGVNYGYTF
few	TRBD2	TRBV15	TRBJ2-7	16	TGTGCCACCAGCAGGGGGAAAGGACTAGCGGGAGTTCTGCAGTACTTC	CATSRGKGLAGVLQYF
.	TRBD1	TRBV7-3	TRBJ1-2	17	TGTGCCAGCAGCACCCGGGACAGGGGAACCTGTTTCTTTTGCTACACCTTC	CASSTRDRGTCFFCYTF
.	.	TRBV3-1/TRBV3-2	TRBJ1-2	12	TGTGCCAGCAGCCAAGGGGGGAGACAGGACACCTTC	CASSQGGRQDTF
.	.	TRBV4-3	TRBJ2-3	16	TGCGCCAGCAGCCAAGATTGGGGGCTCGGCACAGATACGCAGTATTTT	CASSQDWGLGTDTQYF